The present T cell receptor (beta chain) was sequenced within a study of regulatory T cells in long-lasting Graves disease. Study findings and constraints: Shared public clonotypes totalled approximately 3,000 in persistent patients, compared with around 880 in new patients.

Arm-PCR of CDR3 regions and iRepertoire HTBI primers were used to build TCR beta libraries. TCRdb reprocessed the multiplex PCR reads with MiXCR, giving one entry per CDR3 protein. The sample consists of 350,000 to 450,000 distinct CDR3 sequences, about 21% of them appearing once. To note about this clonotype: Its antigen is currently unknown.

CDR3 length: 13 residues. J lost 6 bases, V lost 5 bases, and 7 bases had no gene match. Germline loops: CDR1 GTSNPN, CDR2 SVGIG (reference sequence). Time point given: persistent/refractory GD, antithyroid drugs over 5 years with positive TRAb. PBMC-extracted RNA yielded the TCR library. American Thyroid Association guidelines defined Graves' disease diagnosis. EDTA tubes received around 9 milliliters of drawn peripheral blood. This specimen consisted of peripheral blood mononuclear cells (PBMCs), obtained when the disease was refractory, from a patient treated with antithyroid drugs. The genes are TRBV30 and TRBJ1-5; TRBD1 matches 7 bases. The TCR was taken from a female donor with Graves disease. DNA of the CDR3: TGTGCCTGGGGGAACAGGGGCACTCAGCCCCAGCATTTT. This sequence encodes CAWGNRGTQPQHF.